This T cell receptor beta chain stems from a study of shared clonotypes between healthy human individuals. Study results and limitations: Measured sharing among donors was expected to vary with sequencing depth. Unshared clonotypes carried lower generation probabilities than those common to all four donors.

Here immunoSEQ multiplex PCR was the method, and the copy in TCRdb shows in-frame clones only, minus some. In the table there are around 1.9 million clones, more than 85% of which are singletons. Naive CD8 cells, CD45RO-negative and positively selected for CCR7, excluded terminally differentiated effector memory CD45RA+ cells. Worth noting for this clone: As yet, its antigen is unknown.

This CDR3 contains 14 residues. The V gene's germline CDR1 is SGDLS and CDR2 YYNGEE. V lost 2 bases and J 6 bases, leaving 11 bases between the germline ends. This TCR came from a man in his late teens or twenties in good health. Some clones in this sample may be carry-over from other donors' samples. What was sequenced was naive CD8+ T cells from PBMCs. The V and J genes are TRBV9 and TRBJ2-2; D assignment may be TRBD1 or TRBD2 (5 bases each). This CDR3 reads CASSVPLGAGELFF. In DNA, the CDR3 is TGTGCCAGCAGCGTCCCGTTGGGGGCCGGGGAGCTGTTTTTT.